This T cell receptor (beta chain) originates from a study of early T cells in non-severe SARS-CoV-2 infection. Study overall: Sequencing of bulk RNA from unsorted whole blood was done, without chain pairing.

The germline V gene encodes CDR1 SGHAT and CDR2 FQNNGV. The CDR3 has 16 amino acids. Losses at the gene ends were 2 bases for V and 3 bases for J; bases not matched to a gene: 9. Attachment of unique molecular identifiers was made to individual cDNA molecules. TCRdb processed the 5' RACE reads anew with MiXCR; each CDR3 protein has one entry. The sample comprises more than 50,000 distinct CDR3 sequences, under 15% of which are singletons, and over 8% rests with the top ten. Concerning this clonotype itself: What it binds is not known.

Study-wide results and caveats: VDJdb matching, biased toward anti-spike CD8 responses, missed private and CD4 specificities.

The receptor was isolated from an adult who was a healthcare worker with PCR-confirmed SARS-CoV-2 infection or an uninfected control (not recorded which). The sequencing here drew on whole blood, taken at baseline. V usage is TRBV11-2 and J usage is TRBJ2-5, with 7 bases lining up with TRBD2. This chain's CDR3 is CASSLRGGSVEETQYF. The CDR3 nucleotides read TGTGCCAGCAGCTTAAGAGGCGGGAGCGTAGAAGAGACCCAGTACTTC.